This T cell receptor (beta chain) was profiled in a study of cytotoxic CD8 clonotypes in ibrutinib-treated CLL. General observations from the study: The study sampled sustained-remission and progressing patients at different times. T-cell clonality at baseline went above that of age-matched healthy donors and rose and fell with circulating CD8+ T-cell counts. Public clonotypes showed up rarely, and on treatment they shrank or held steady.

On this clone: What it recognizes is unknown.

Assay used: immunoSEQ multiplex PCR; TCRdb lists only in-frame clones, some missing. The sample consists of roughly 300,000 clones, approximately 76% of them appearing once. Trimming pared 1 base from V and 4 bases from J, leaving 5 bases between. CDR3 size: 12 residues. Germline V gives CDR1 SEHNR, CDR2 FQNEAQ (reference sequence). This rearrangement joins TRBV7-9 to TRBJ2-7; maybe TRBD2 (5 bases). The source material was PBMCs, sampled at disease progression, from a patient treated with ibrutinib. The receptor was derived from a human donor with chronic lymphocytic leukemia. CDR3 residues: CASSLGRYEQYF. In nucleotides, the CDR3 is TGTGCCAGCAGCTTAGGGAGGTACGAGCAGTACTTC.